The T cell receptor (beta chain) under discussion was sequenced for a study of T-cell memory formation after mild COVID-19. Study context: TCR clusters showed largely donor specificity. Overall study results and limits: A balance of CD4 and CD8 characterized clones contracting day 15 to 85, whereas later expanders leaned CD4+. Several responding clones turned up in pre-infection memory, indicating that cross-reactive memory may have taken part.

TCRdb re-analysed the 5' RACE reads in MiXCR, keeping a single row per CDR3 protein. The table lists 390,000 or so distinct CDR3 sequences, roughly 15% of them singletons. V trimming: 5 bases; J trimming: 4 bases; junction bases outside the gene matches: 6. Per germline, CDR1 MNHEY and CDR2 SVGAGI. CDR3 length: 14 amino acids. In this sample, this clonotype turned up many times. Its antigen is currently unknown. The gene calls are TRBV6-5 and TRBJ2-7; 9 bases map to TRBD1. What was sequenced was PBMCs or a T cell subset sorted from them (not recorded which). This clonotype was sampled from a man aged 18 to 29 who had mild COVID-19 (a few samples of this study predate the infection). Cell type and time point are not known. The CDR3: CASSPGGTGYEQYF. CDR3 DNA: TGTGCCAGCAGTCCTGGGGGGACAGGGTACGAGCAGTACTTC.